This entry concerns a single TCR beta chain. Sequencing was performed with immunoSEQ multiplex PCR; in TCRdb, only in-frame clones are kept and a portion is missing. The sample records around 340,000 clones, roughly 91% being singletons. Regarding treatment: 19 received Ad26.COV2.S at low or high dose, single or two shots; five or six received placebo; per-sample allocation not given. Each sample was drawn 63 days after the first injection (of vaccine or placebo). The data were taken from a study of Ad26.COV2.S vaccination and SARS-CoV-2 variants. Looking at the study overall: By the intramuscular route, Ad26.COV2.S was given once, or twice 56 days apart.

The length of the CDR3 is 16 residues. Trimming pared 0 bases from V and 0 bases from J, leaving 11 bases between. The germline V gene encodes CDR1 SGDLS and CDR2 YYNGEE. The sequenced sample was peripheral blood, obtained in a trial of Ad26.COV2.S vaccine versus placebo. The chain carries TRBV9 and TRBJ2-3; possible D gene TRBD2, 6 bases. The TCR was taken from a person aged 18-65 years who received the Ad26.COV2.S COVID-19 vaccine or a placebo. CDR3 in amino acids: CASSVGASESTDTQYF. CDR3 bases: TGTGCCAGCAGCGTAGGGGCTAGCGAGAGCACAGATACGCAGTATTTT.